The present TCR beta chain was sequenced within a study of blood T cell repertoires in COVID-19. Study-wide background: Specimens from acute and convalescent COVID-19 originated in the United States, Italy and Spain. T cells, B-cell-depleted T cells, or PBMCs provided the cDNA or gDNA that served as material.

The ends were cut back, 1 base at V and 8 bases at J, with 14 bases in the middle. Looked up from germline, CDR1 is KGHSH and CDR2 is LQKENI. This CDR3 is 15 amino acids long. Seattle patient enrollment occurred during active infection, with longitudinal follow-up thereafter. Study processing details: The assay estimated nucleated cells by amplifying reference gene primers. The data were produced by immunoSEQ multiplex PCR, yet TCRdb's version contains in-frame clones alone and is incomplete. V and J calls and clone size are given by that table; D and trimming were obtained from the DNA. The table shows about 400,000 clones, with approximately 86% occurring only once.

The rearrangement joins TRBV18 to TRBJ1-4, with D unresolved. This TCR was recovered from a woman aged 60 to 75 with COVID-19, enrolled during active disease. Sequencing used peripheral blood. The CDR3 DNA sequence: TGTGCCAGCTCACCACAACCTAATCCGGGGGAAAAACTGTTTTTT. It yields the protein CASSPQPNPGEKLFF.